The sequence of this TCR beta chain was determined in a study of T cell clonotyping in hematopoietic cell transplantation. CDR3 length: 16 amino acids. With 1 base clipped from V and 3 bases from J, the junction kept 8 bases outside the gene matches. The germline V gene has CDR1 MNHNS and CDR2 SASEGT. Time point given: recipient sample about 28 days before transplant, after cytoreduction. Method: immunoSEQ multiplex PCR; TCRdb's copy keeps in-frame clones and lacks some. The sample holds 20,000 to 25,000 clones, about 90% seen once. This TCR came from a man aged 18 to 29 with biphenotypic leukemia. Some clones in this sample may be carry-over from other donors' samples. V usage is TRBV6-1 and J usage is TRBJ2-7, with TRBD2 matching 8 bases. The sample here was peripheral blood mononuclear cells, taken before stem cell transplant. This CDR3 reads CASSEGAGGPFYEQYF. The CDR3 DNA is TGTGCCAGCAGTGAAGGGGCGGGGGGACCTTTCTACGAGCAGTACTTC.